Listed here is a single T cell receptor (beta chain). Its antigen remains unidentified. Via MiXCR, TCRdb re-called the reads, giving one row per CDR3 protein. The data contain around 570,000 distinct CDR3 sequences, under 45% of them singletons. This entry belongs to a study of T cell repertoires in cytomegalovirus infection. The CDR3 extends over 15 amino acids. Trimming removed 2 bases at V and 6 bases at J, with 11 bases between. CDR1 SGHTA and CDR2 FQGNSA come from the germline V gene. The chain combines TRBV7-2 with TRBJ1-6, with D possibly matching TRBD1 (5 bases). Sample: cultured PBMCs, taken from culture after CMV antigen stimulation. The TCR comes from a human donor in good health (CMV status not recorded). Some clones in this sample may be carry-over from other donors' samples. CDR3 loop: CASSLSGGTNSPLHF. The DNA of the CDR3 is TGTGCCAGCAGCTTAAGCGGGGGTACTAATTCACCCCTCCACTTT.